These 3 T cell receptor beta chains originate from one sample sequenced in a study of T cell changes during pregnancy in multiple sclerosis. Measured with immunoSEQ multiplex PCR; TCRdb has only the in-frame clones, and not every one. The data hold around 100,000 clones, with 90% observed a single time. Sequences were derived from peripheral blood, sampled in the second trimester of pregnancy. Receptor source: a female donor in good health, enrolled as a control in a pregnancy study.

The chain is built from TRBV19 and TRBJ1-1, with D maybe TRBD1 (6 bases). Germline values: CDR1 LNHDA, CDR2 SQIVND (reference sequence). The CDR3 runs to 15 residues. The V and J ends lost 3 bases and 5 bases respectively, with 16 bases between them. The CDR3 DNA is TGTGCCAGTAGTATTAACAGGGCCCCGGGTACTGAAGCTTTCTTT. It codes for CASSINRAPGTEAFF.

The rearrangement joins TRBV10-3 to TRBJ1-3; the D gene is possibly TRBD1 (6 bases). Trimming took 6 bases from V and 0 from J, leaving 12 bases between them. This CDR3 is 15 amino acids long. Germline V gene sequence: CDR1 ENHRY, CDR2 SYGVKD. The CDR3 region has the DNA TGTGCCATCAGAGCCGCAGGGGACTCTGGAAACACCATATATTTT. Protein sequence: CAIRAAGDSGNTIYF.

This clone came up once. This chain links TRBV6-6 with TRBJ2-7; 14 bases line up with TRBD2. J was trimmed by 3 bases and V by 4 bases; bases with no gene match: 5. The CDR3 spans 16 residues. Germline V lookup: CDR1 MNHNY, CDR2 SVGAGI (reference sequence). The CDR3 sequence: CASSSQTSGRDYEQYF. The CDR3, as DNA: TGTGCCAGCAGTTCCCAGACTAGCGGGAGGGACTACGAGCAGTACTTC.